This paragraph reports one T cell receptor (beta chain). Its antigen is undetermined. The sample comes from a study of T cells after yellow fever vaccination. Whole-study findings and limits: FACS-sorted repertoires might harbor abundant contaminating clonotypes from the bulk population.

TCRdb processed the 5' RACE reads anew with MiXCR; each CDR3 protein has one entry. Counted here are 620,000 or so distinct CDR3 sequences, around 12% occurring once; the ten biggest clones make up 15%. V was clipped by 0 bases and J by 3 bases; unmatched bases: 8. Per germline, CDR1 KGHSH and CDR2 LQKENI. This CDR3 has 17 residues. Source: PBMCs, taken on the day of the yellow fever booster vaccination. The chain is built from TRBV18 and TRBJ2-7; 10 positions match TRBD2. This receptor was obtained from a man aged 25-45 years who received the YFV17D yellow fever vaccine. The CDR3 bases are TGTGCCAGCTCACCACCACTAGCGGGATCCTCACGCTACGAGCAGTACTTC. Protein product: CASSPPLAGSSRYEQYF.